These T cell receptor beta chains were read from a single sample in a study of blood T cell repertoires in COVID-19. TCRdb's copy holds only in-frame clones and misses some; the assay was immunoSEQ multiplex PCR. In the table there are 190,000 or so clones, more than 75% of which are singletons. Sequencing was performed on peripheral blood. Every receptor here comes from a woman younger than 35 who had recovered from COVID-19. The CDR3 runs from the conserved cysteine through the conserved F or W. Each record gives: J gene, V gene, CDR3 length, CDR3 protein.

TRBJ1-1 | TRBV4-3 | 16 | CASSQDIQGRETEAFF
TRBJ2-3 | TRBV6-5 | 13 | CASSLSGTDTQYF
TRBJ1-4 | TRBV9 | 16 | CASSAGPQGVNEKLFF
TRBJ2-5 | TRBV2 | 11 | CASSGLETQYF
TRBJ1-6 | TRBV7-2 | 14 | CASSLTKYNSPLHF
TRBJ2-3 | TRBV11-2 | 17 | CASSLRVGRGFTDTQYF
TRBJ2-1 | TRBV6-6 | 15 | CASSQLAGTYNEQFF
TRBJ1-3 | TRBV7-9 | 13 | CASSSGLRNTIYF
TRBJ2-1 | TRBV11-3 | 17 | CASSLGVTSGGADEQFF
TRBJ1-1 | TRBV4-1 | 17 | CASSHRSLTGGGTEAFF
TRBJ2-5 | TRBV7-3 | 14 | CASSPGQYQETQYF
TRBJ2-1 | TRBV27 | 19 | CASSFSGWGSGRARNEQFF
TRBJ1-6 | TRBV21-1 | 13 | CARPQGAKSPLHF
TRBJ2-5 | TRBV7-3 | 15 | CASSPSPVRQETQYF
TRBJ2-7 | TRBV15 | 14 | CATSRELESFEQYF
TRBJ1-6 | TRBV5-5 | 18 | CASSLEVTDFSYNSPLHF
TRBJ2-6 | TRBV5-4 | 15 | CASSDGPFGANVLTF
TRBJ1-1 | TRBV7-9 | 13 | CASSLMTGQGAFF
TRBJ2-1 | TRBV5-4 | 15 | CASSFWESSYNEQFF
TRBJ2-5 | TRBV19 | 14 | CASKRTGGQETQYF
TRBJ2-2 | TRBV29-1 | 17 | CSVAGQRGAPNTGELFF
TRBJ2-1 | TRBV7-9 | 17 | CASSYDTSDDVNNEQFF
TRBJ2-1 | TRBV9 | 17 | CASSAEGQTFSYNEQFF
TRBJ2-6 | TRBV6-5 | 14 | CASTQTGGANVLTF
TRBJ1-5 | TRBV10-3 | 13 | CAIAEVGNQPQHF
TRBJ2-2 | TRBV5-4 | 15 | CASSPGGVNTGELFF
TRBJ2-2 | TRBV27 | 16 | CASPRLAGGNTGELFF
TRBJ1-1 | TRBV19 | 11 | CATGRNTEAFF
TRBJ1-1 | TRBV19 | 14 | CASSYRGINTEAFF
TRBJ1-2 | TRBV2 | 14 | CASRGTGLNYGYTF
TRBJ1-2 | TRBV4-3 | 17 | CASSQEYGDGLNYGYTF
TRBJ1-1 | TRBV2 | 14 | CASSESGGWTEAFF
TRBJ2-6 | TRBV29-1 | 14 | CSVEERAGANVLTF
TRBJ1-1 | TRBV7-3 | 17 | CASSLTGLGTGTGEAFF
TRBJ1-3 | TRBV30 | 17 | CAWRYTGLPHSGNTIYF
TRBJ1-1 | TRBV6-5 | 14 | CASSYGTANTEAFF
TRBJ2-6 | TRBV18 | 20 | CASSPPTRTSRNSGANVLTF
TRBJ2-2 | TRBV24-1 | 11 | CATSDLGELFF
TRBJ2-3 | TRBV5-4 | 16 | CASSQATSAPTDTQYF
TRBJ1-2 | TRBV6-2/TRBV6-3 | 15 | CASSYSDRGAGGYTF
TRBJ1-2 | TRBV6-5 | 12 | CASSPGEDGYTF
TRBJ2-5 | TRBV18 | 16 | CASSPVLAGGQETQYF
TRBJ1-2 | TRBV5-1 | 15 | CASSYGQGANYGYTF
TRBJ1-1 | TRBV6-5 | 14 | CASSHKTGGSEAFF
TRBJ2-7 | TRBV6-2/TRBV6-3 | 13 | CASSWKLAGEQYF
TRBJ2-1 | TRBV24-1 | 16 | CATSDFGVTSKNEQFF
TRBJ2-3 | TRBV18 | 12 | CASSPAGDTQYF
TRBJ1-2 | TRBV4-1 | 16 | CASSQGFGQWNYGYTF
TRBJ1-6 | TRBV27 | 15 | CASSLTGSGDSPLHF
TRBJ2-1 | TRBV9 | 14 | CASSVVGGWDEQFF
TRBJ2-3 | TRBV9 | 16 | CASSDTWGRITDTQYF
TRBJ2-3 | TRBV11-3 | 15 | CASSLGITSGDTQYF
TRBJ2-5 | TRBV12-3/TRBV12-4 | 11 | CASGALVTQYF
TRBJ2-2 | TRBV2 | 16 | CASSVDSPANTGELFF
TRBJ2-3 | TRBV7-3 | 14 | CASSSQTGMDTQYF
TRBJ1-2 | TRBV5-1 | 14 | CASSWGQANYGYTF
TRBJ1-2 | TRBV6-2/TRBV6-3 | 16 | CASSSHSGTGYDGYTF